The 27 T cell receptor beta chains below all came from one sample that was sequenced in a study of human T cells and chemical hapten exposure. Time point: pre-sensitization, week 0. Regarding treatment: therapeutic diphenylcyclopropenone sensitization with weekly scalp DPC. TCRdb passed the RACE reads through MiXCR, listing each CDR3 protein once. Of approximately 370,000 distinct CDR3 sequences listed, about 5% were seen once; the top ten hold about 8.2%. The source material was whole blood, sampled in connection with sensitization to the hapten diphenylcyclopropenone (DPC). Receptors originate from a woman in her late teens or twenties with alopecia areata. Some clones in this sample may be carry-over from other donors' samples.

This clonotype was seen repeatedly, ten times or more. V is TRBV6-2 or TRBV6-3 and J is TRBJ1-5; tentative D call: TRBD1 (5 bases). Germline V lookup: CDR1 MNHEY, CDR2 SVGEGT. V lost 6 bases, J lost 1 base, and 22 bases lay in between. The CDR3 spans 18 residues. The CDR3 reads CASSSPPGGQSSNQPQHF. The CDR3 DNA reads as TGTGCCAGCAGCTCACCCCCGGGGGGTCAGTCAAGCAATCAGCCCCAGCATTTT.

The chain employs TRBV7-2 and TRBJ2-5; TRBD1 is a possible D gene (5 bases). Germline loops: CDR1 SGHTA, CDR2 FQGNSA. V lost 1 base to trimming and J lost 6 bases, with 12 bases between them. The CDR3 contains 14 residues. CDR3 DNA: TGTGCCAGCAGCTTAGGTCAGGGATCGAAGACCCAGTACTTC. Translated, it gives CASSLGQGSKTQYF.

The chain combines TRBV6-6 with TRBJ1-1; 8 bases are shared with TRBD1. This CDR3 spans 15 amino acids. Germline V CDR1 and CDR2: MNHNY, SVGAGI (reference sequence). With 7 bases clipped from V and 0 bases from J, the junction kept 7 bases outside the gene matches. CDR3 DNA: TGTGCCAGCATGGGGCAGGGGGCTATGAACACTGAAGCTTTCTTT. Translated, it gives CASMGQGAMNTEAFF.

The chain couples TRBV20-1 to TRBJ2-5; TRBD2 matches at 8 bases. The CDR3 has 16 residues. The V gene end was trimmed by 0 bases and the J gene end by 1 base; junction bases not matched to a gene: 7. The V gene's germline CDR1 is DFQATT and CDR2 SNEGSKA (reference sequence). The DNA for the CDR3 is TGCAGTGCTAGAGATATGACTAGCGCGAGCCAAGAGACCCAGTACTTC. It specifies CSARDMTSASQETQYF.

This clonotype has a count of ten or more. The rearrangement joins TRBV28 to TRBJ1-6; no firm D call. The CDR3 is 12 residues long. V lost 7 bases to trimming and J lost 5 bases, with 6 bases between them. The V gene's germline CDR1 is MDHEN and CDR2 SYDVKM. In nucleotides, the CDR3 is TGTGCCAGCAAACGGAATAATTCACCCCTCCACTTT. Residues: CASKRNNSPLHF. Based on the CDR3 plus reference TRBV28 and TRBJ1-6, the full variable domain is DVKVTQSSRYLVKRTGEKVFLECVQDMDHENMFWYRQDPGLGLRLIYFSYDVKMKEKGDIPEGYSVSREKKERFSLILESASTNQTSMYLCASKRNNSPLHFGNGTRLTVT.

This clonotype occurred a few times. This sequence joins TRBV7-2 and TRBJ2-1; TRBD1 matches at 11 bases. Germline values: CDR1 SGHTA, CDR2 FQGNSA. CDR3 length: 15 residues. Unmatched junction bases numbered 6, after V lost 5 bases and J lost 6 bases. CDR3 nucleotide sequence: TGTGCCAGCAGCCGGACAGGGGGCGCCCGCAATGAGCAGTTCTTC. It is translated as CASSRTGGARNEQFF.

The V gene is TRBV6-1, the J gene TRBJ1-5, with D perhaps TRBD1 (5 bases). Germline CDR1 reads MNHNS; CDR2 reads SASEGT. The V gene lost 3 bases and the J gene lost 3 bases, with 9 bases spanning the gap. This CDR3 is 14 amino acids long. This CDR3 is CASSEQGNNQPQHF. The CDR3 DNA sequence: TGTGCCAGCAGTGAGCAGGGAAACAATCAGCCCCAGCATTTT.

This clonotype occurred a few times. The chain links TRBV7-2 to TRBJ1-1; D is possibly TRBD1 (5 bases). The CDR3 runs to 12 residues. The ends were cut back, 5 bases at V and 11 bases at J, with 15 bases in the middle. In germline, CDR1 is SGHTA, CDR2 FQGNSA. The CDR3: CASSPGGFGAFF. The DNA of the CDR3 is TGTGCCAGCAGCCCTGGGGGGTTTGGGGCTTTCTTT.

This clonotype was counted only a few times. This chain joins TRBV27 and TRBJ2-1; tentatively, D is TRBD1 or TRBD2 (5 bases each). V lost 6 bases and J lost 15, with 15 bases in between. Germline assignment: CDR1 MNHEY and CDR2 SMNVEV (reference sequence). The length of the CDR3 is 11 residues. The CDR3 DNA follows: TGTGCCAGCAGGGGGACCCCCCGCTCGTTCTTC. Translation gives CASRGTPRSFF.

This clonotype was seen a few times. This sequence joins TRBV15 and TRBJ2-7; 11 bases map to TRBD1. The CDR3 has 15 amino acids. From germline, CDR1 is LNHNV and CDR2 YYDKDF (reference sequence). V shed 1 base, J shed 5 bases, and the junction held 4 bases outside the gene matches. CDR3 protein: CATSRVRTGGHEQYF. CDR3 bases: TGTGCCACCAGCAGAGTCCGGACAGGGGGCCACGAGCAGTACTTC.

This clonotype appeared many times. V and J are TRBV7-9 and TRBJ2-7, with a possible D match to TRBD1 (6 bases). CDR1 is SEHNR and CDR2 is FQNEAQ in the germline V gene (reference sequence). This CDR3 region has 15 residues. Trimming stripped 1 base from V and 9 bases from J, with 19 bases between. In nucleotides, the CDR3 is TGTGCCAGCAGCTTAGACGCGGTAGAGGGACAAGGGCAGTACTTC. Residues: CASSLDAVEGQGQYF.

This clonotype was seen many times. The chain carries TRBV10-3 and TRBJ1-6, with 8 bases lining up with TRBD1. The V gene's germline CDR1 is ENHRY and CDR2 SYGVKD. The J segment lost 6 bases and the V segment lost 3 bases, leaving 4 bases of the junction unmatched. The CDR3 has 15 residues. CDR3 DNA: TGTGCCATCAGTGAATTGGACAGGGTTAATTCACCCCTCCACTTT. This encodes CAISELDRVNSPLHF.

The rearrangement links TRBV18 to TRBJ1-1; TRBD1 matches 7 bases. CDR3 size: 18 residues. V dropped 2 bases and J dropped 4; count of bases not matched to a gene: 16. CDR1 is KGHSH and CDR2 is LQKENI in the germline V gene. The CDR3 DNA is TGTGCCAGCTCACCATCGGGAGGCCAGGGGGTTATAGGCACTGAAGCTTTCTTT. It translates to CASSPSGGQGVIGTEAFF.

Ten or more counts support this clonotype. This chain links TRBV6-2 or TRBV6-3 with TRBJ2-1, with 10 bases identical to TRBD1. The junction had 3 bases not matched to a gene; V was cut back by 8 bases and J by 8 bases. Germline CDR1 reads MNHEY; CDR2 reads SVGEGT. The CDR3 has 12 amino acids. CDR3 sequence: CASGQGGYEQFF. In nucleotides, the CDR3 is TGTGCCAGCGGACAGGGGGGATATGAGCAGTTCTTC.

The chain uses TRBV3-1 and TRBJ2-5; D remains ambiguous. The CDR3 is 14 residues long. Trimming took 4 bases from V and 1 from J, leaving 10 bases between them. CDR1 and CDR2 (germline): LGHDT, YNNKEL (reference sequence). The CDR3 reads CASSLSMAQETQYF. As DNA, the CDR3 is TGTGCCAGCAGCCTAAGCATGGCCCAAGAGACCCAGTACTTC.

The J gene is TRBJ2-1, the V gene TRBV5-1, with D unresolved. This CDR3 region has 14 residues. V lost 0 bases, J lost 8 bases, and 12 bases lay in between. Germline CDR1 SGHRS, CDR2 YFSETQ. The CDR3 nucleotides are TGCGCCAGCAGCTTGGGGGGTCCGGAAGATGAGCAGTTCTTC. Translating it yields CASSLGGPEDEQFF.

Many counts were recorded for this clonotype. V and J are TRBV20-1 and TRBJ2-6, with unresolved D. This CDR3 is built from 14 residues. V lost 3 bases to trimming and J lost 8 bases, with 14 bases between them. Per germline, CDR1 DFQATT and CDR2 SNEGSKA (reference sequence). CDR3 nucleotides: TGCAGTGCTAGCTCCCGCCTAGGGTCCAACGTCCTGACTTTC. As protein: CSASSRLGSNVLTF.

This clonotype is labeled medium-sized. The chain is built from TRBV6-2 or TRBV6-3 and TRBJ2-7; D uncertain. Germline CDR1 and CDR2: MNHEY and SVGEGT. The V gene lost 2 bases and the J gene lost 11 bases, with 13 bases spanning the gap. This CDR3 spans 12 amino acids. CDR3 protein: CASSYPDTEEYF. The DNA of the CDR3 is TGTGCCAGCAGTTACCCTGATACAGAAGAGTACTTC.

This clonotype was seen more than once but under ten times. The chain uses TRBV6-2 or TRBV6-3 and TRBJ2-1; possibly TRBD1 for D (6 bases). V gave up 5 bases and J gave up 1 base, with 18 bases separating them. CDR3 length: 17 amino acids. The germline CDR1 and CDR2 sequences are MNHEY and SVGEGT. For the CDR3, the DNA is TGTGCCAGCAGTCAAAACCCAGGGGTTGGGTCCTACAATGAGCAGTTCTTC. This gives the protein CASSQNPGVGSYNEQFF.

This chain joins TRBV9 and TRBJ1-3, with 8 bases that match TRBD1. The CDR3 loop spans 17 amino acids. Germline V CDR1 and CDR2: SGDLS, YYNGEE. J lost 0 bases, V lost 5 bases, and 10 bases had no gene match. The CDR3 is CASSLLATGGSGNTIYF. In nucleotides, the CDR3 is TGTGCCAGCAGTCTCCTTGCAACAGGGGGCTCTGGAAACACCATATATTTT.

The chain links TRBV2 to TRBJ1-4; no reliable D call. Deletions cut 7 bases from V and 0 bases from J, with 9 bases between. Germline V gives CDR1 SNHLY, CDR2 FYNNEI. The CDR3 sequence is 14 residues long. CDR3 DNA sequence: TGTGCCAGCAAATGGGAGGCAACTAATGAAAAACTGTTTTTT. Protein product: CASKWEATNEKLFF.

This clonotype was recorded at least ten times. The V gene is TRBV6-2 or TRBV6-3, the J gene TRBJ2-3, with TRBD2 matching 8 bases. J was trimmed by 0 bases and V by 4 bases; bases with no gene match: 6. CDR1 and CDR2 from the germline V gene are MNHEY and SVGEGT. The CDR3 sequence is 16 residues long. The CDR3 sequence is CASSSVGLASTDTQYF. CDR3 DNA: TGTGCCAGCAGTTCGGTCGGACTAGCTAGCACAGATACGCAGTATTTT.

The chain recombines TRBV5-5 with TRBJ2-5; D may be TRBD2 (5 bases). The V end lost 5 bases, the J end lost 7 bases, and 18 bases lay between the germline ends. Germline lookup yields CDR1 SGHKS and CDR2 YYEKEE (reference sequence). This CDR3 has 14 residues. CDR3 sequence: CASSPEALGVTQYF. The CDR3 bases are TGTGCCAGCAGTCCGGAGGCGCTAGGCGTGACCCAGTACTTC.

This clonotype has a single count. This chain's CDR3 is CASSPLGEVGYTF. The DNA for the CDR3 is TGTGCCAGCTCACCCTTAGGGGAGGTGGGCTACACCTTC. The J gene is TRBJ1-2, the V gene TRBV3-1; TRBD1 is a possible D gene (5 bases). Trimming stripped 8 bases from V and 8 bases from J, with 18 bases between. This CDR3 contains 13 residues. Germline CDR1 LGHDT, CDR2 YNNKEL (reference sequence).

This clonotype was counted many times. This chain joins TRBV6-5 and TRBJ1-6; D remains unclear. Germline-derived CDR1 and CDR2 are MNHEY and SVGAGI. V dropped 4 bases and J dropped 6 bases, with 25 bases sitting between them. The CDR3 consists of 19 residues. The CDR3 DNA reads as TGTGCCAGCAGTTCCTTCGGTACTCTAAAACGGGTGGGTAATTCACCCCTCCACTTT. Residues: CASSSFGTLKRVGNSPLHF.

There are many counts of this clonotype. J is TRBJ1-5 and V is TRBV7-2; D unresolved. Trimming shortened V by 0 bases and J by 5 bases, and 11 bases separated the two germline ends. The CDR3 is made up of 15 amino acids. The germline V gene encodes CDR1 SGHTA and CDR2 FQGNSA. CDR3: CASSLAKRVDQPQHF. The CDR3 bases are TGTGCCAGCAGCTTAGCGAAGCGGGTAGATCAGCCCCAGCATTTT.

This clonotype was counted only a few times. The rearrangement links TRBV28 to TRBJ2-1; 10 bases are shared with TRBD2. V shed 6 bases and J 7 bases; nucleotides not matched to a gene: 6. This CDR3 is 14 amino acids long. Germline loops: CDR1 MDHEN, CDR2 SYDVKM. The CDR3 sequence is CASSDPSGRNEQFF. CDR3 DNA: TGTGCCAGCAGCGACCCTAGCGGGAGAAATGAGCAGTTCTTC.